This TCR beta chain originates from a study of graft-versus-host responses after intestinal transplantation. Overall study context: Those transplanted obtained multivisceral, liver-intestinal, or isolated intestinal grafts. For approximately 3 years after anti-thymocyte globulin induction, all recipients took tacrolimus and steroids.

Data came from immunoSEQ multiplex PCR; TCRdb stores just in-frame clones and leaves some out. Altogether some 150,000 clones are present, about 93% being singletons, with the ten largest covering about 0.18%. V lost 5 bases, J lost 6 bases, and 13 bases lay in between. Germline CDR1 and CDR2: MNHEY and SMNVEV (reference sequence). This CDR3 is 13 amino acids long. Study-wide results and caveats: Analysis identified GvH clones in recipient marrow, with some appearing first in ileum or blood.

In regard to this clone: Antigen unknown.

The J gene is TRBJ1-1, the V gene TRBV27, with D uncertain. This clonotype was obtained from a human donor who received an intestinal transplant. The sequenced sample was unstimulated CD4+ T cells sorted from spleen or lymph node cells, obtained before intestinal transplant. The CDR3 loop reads CASSRGYFAEAFF. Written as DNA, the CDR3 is TGTGCCAGCAGTCGGGGTTACTTCGCTGAAGCTTTCTTT.